This TCR beta chain was found in a study of molecular identifiers for immune sequencing clone quantification. For the study at large: Naive CD8 cell RNA, from 20,000 or 100,000 cells, was split five ways in replicates, with four sequenced. Overall study results and limits: Clones that had above 20 RNA copies took up over 97% of effector molecules but under 1% in naive cells. Jurkat TCR RNA from one cell was spiked into about a million naive cells, and it was reportedly detectable there.

TCRdb called the PCR reads again in MiXCR, with one record for every CDR3 protein. The table lists 38,000 or so distinct CDR3 sequences, 15% to 20% of them singletons. This clonotype was seen ten or more times. As yet, its antigen is unknown. The CDR3 is 13 residues long. V lost 0 bases, J lost 3 bases, and 4 bases lay in between. Germline V CDR1 and CDR2: LGHNA, YSLEER. The TCR originated in a human donor in good health. Some libraries in this study had Jurkat cell RNA spiked in. The sequencing input was naive CD8+ T cells from blood, with Jurkat cell RNA spiked in. The subset was: FACS-sorted CD8+CD4-CCR7+CD45RA+ naive T cells. The chain uses TRBV4-3 and TRBJ2-3; D remains unclear. CDR3 DNA sequence: TGCGCCAGCAGCCAAGATATGACAGATACGCAGTATTTT. The encoded protein is CASSQDMTDTQYF.